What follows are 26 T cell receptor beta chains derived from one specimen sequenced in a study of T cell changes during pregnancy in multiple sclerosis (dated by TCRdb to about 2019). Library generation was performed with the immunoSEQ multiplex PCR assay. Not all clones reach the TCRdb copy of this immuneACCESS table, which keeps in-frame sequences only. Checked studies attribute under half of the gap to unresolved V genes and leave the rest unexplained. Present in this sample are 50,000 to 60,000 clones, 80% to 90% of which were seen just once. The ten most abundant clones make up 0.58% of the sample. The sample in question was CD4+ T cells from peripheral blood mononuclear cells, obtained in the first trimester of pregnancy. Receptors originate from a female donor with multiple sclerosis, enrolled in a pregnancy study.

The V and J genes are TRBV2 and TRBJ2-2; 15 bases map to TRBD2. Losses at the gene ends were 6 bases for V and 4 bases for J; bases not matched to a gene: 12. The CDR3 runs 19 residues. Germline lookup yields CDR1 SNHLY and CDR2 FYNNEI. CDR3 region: CASRPEPGLAGGGTGELFF. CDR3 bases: TGTGCCAGCAGGCCAGAACCGGGACTAGCGGGAGGAGGCACCGGGGAGCTGTTTTTT.

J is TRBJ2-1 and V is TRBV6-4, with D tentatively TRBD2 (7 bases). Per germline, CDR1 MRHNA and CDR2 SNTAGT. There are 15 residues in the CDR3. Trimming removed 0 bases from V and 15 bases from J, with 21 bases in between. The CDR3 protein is CASSDSRGGGACPFF. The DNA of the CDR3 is TGTGCCAGCAGTGACTCCCGTGGAGGGGGGGCCTGCCCGTTCTTC.

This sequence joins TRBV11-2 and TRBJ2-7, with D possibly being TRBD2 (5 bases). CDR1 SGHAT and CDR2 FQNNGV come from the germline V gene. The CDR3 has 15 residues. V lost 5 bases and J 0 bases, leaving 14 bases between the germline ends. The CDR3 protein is CASSRYPGSSYEQYF. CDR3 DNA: TGTGCCAGCAGCCGTTACCCGGGAAGCTCCTACGAGCAGTACTTC. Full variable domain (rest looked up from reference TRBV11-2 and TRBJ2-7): EAGVAQSPRYKIIEKRQSVAFWCNPISGHATLYWYQQILGQGPKLLIQFQNNGVVDDSQLPKDRFSAERLKGVDSTLKIQPAKLEDSAVYLCASSRYPGSSYEQYFGPGTRLTVT.

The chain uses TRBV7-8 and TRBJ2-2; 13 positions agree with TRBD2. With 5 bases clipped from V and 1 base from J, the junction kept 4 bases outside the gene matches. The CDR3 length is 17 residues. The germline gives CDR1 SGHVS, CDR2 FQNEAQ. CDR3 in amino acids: CASSPGTSGMNTGELFF. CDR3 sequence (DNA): TGTGCCAGCAGCCCAGGGACTAGCGGGATGAACACCGGGGAGCTGTTTTTT.

CDR3 loop: CASSQGRFNPYEQYF. The CDR3 DNA follows: TGCGCCAGCAGCCAAGGCAGATTTAATCCCTACGAGCAGTACTTC. The V call is TRBV4-1, the J call TRBJ2-7, with D uncertain. The V gene lost 1 base and the J gene lost 2 bases, with 12 bases spanning the gap. This CDR3 contains 15 residues. CDR1 and CDR2 (germline): MGHRA, YSYEKL.

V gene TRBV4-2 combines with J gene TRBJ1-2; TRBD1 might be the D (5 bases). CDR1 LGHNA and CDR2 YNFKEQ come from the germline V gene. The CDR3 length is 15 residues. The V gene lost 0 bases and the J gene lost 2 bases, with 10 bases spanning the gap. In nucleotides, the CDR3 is TGTGCCAGCAGCCAAGAGTGGGGGGTGAACTATGGCTACACCTTC. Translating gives CASSQEWGVNYGYTF.

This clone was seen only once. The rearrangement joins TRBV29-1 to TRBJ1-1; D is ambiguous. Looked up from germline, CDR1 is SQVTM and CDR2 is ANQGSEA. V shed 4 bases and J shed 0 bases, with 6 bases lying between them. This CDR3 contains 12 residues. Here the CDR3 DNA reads TGCAGCGTTGGGTACATGAACACTGAAGCTTTCTTT. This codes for CSVGYMNTEAFF.

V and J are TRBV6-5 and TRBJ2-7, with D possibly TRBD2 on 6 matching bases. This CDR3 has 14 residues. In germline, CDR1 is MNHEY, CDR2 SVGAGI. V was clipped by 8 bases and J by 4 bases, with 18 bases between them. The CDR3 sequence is CASSIMGLPYEQYF. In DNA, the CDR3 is TGTGCCAGCTCTATCATGGGACTCCCTTACGAGCAGTACTTC.

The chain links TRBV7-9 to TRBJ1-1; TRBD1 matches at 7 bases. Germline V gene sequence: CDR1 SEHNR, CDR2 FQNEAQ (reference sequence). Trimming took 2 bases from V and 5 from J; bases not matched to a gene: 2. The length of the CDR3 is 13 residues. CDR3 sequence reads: CASSLRQGTEAFF. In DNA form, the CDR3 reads TGTGCCAGCAGCTTAAGACAGGGAACTGAAGCTTTCTTT.

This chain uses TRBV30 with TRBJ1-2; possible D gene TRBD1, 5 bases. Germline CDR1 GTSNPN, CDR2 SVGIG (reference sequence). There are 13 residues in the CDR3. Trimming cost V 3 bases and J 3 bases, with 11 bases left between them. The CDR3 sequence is CAWRAGSDYGYTF. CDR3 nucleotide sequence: TGTGCCTGGAGGGCAGGGTCCGACTATGGCTACACCTTC.

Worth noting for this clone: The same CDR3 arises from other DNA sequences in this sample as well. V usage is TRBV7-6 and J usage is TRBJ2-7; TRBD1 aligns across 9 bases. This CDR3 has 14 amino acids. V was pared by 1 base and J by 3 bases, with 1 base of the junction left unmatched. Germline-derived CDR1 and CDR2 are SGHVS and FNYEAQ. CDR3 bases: TGTGCCAGCAGCTTAGAGGGACAGGGCTACGAGCAGTACTTC. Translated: CASSLEGQGYEQYF.

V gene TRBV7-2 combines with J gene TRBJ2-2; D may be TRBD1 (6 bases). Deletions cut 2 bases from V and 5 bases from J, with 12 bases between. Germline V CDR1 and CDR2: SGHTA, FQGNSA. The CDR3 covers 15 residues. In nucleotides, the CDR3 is TGTGCCAGCAGCTTAACAGGGTTTCGGACCGGGGAGCTGTTTTTT. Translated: CASSLTGFRTGELFF.

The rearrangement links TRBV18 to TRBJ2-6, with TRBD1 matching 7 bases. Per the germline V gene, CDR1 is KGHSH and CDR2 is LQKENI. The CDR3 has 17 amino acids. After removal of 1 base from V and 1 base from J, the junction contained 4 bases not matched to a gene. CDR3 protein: CASSPLTGVSGANVLTF. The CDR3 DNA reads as TGTGCCAGCTCACCACTAACAGGGGTTTCTGGGGCCAACGTCCTGACTTTC.

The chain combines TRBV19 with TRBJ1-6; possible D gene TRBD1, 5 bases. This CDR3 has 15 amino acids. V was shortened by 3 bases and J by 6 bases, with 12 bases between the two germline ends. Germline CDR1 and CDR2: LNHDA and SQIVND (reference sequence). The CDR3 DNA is TGTGCCAGTAGTATTGGCAGGGCTGGTAATTCACCCCTCCACTTT. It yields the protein CASSIGRAGNSPLHF.

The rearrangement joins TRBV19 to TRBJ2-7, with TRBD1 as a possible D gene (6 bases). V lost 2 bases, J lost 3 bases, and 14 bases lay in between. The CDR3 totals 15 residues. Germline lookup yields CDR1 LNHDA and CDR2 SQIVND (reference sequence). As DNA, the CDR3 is TGTGCCAGTAGTATAATCAACAGGGAAGGCTACGAGCAGTACTTC. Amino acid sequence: CASSIINREGYEQYF.

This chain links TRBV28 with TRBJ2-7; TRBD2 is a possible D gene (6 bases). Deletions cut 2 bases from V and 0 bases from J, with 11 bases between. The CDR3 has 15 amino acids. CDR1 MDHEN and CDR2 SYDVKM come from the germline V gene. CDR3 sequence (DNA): TGTGCCAGCAGTTTAGTGACGGGAGTCTCCTACGAGCAGTACTTC. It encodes CASSLVTGVSYEQYF. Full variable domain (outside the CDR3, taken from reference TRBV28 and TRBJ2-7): DVKVTQSSRYLVKRTGEKVFLECVQDMDHENMFWYRQDPGLGLRLIYFSYDVKMKEKGDIPEGYSVSREKKERFSLILESASTNQTSMYLCASSLVTGVSYEQYFGPGTRLTVT.

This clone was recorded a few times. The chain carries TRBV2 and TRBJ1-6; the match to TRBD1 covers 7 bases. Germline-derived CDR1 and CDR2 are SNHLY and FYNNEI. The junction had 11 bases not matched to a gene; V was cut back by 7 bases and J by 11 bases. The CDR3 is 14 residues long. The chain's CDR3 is CASNRDREFPPLHF. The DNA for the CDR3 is TGTGCCAGCAACCGTGACAGGGAGTTTCCACCCCTCCACTTT.

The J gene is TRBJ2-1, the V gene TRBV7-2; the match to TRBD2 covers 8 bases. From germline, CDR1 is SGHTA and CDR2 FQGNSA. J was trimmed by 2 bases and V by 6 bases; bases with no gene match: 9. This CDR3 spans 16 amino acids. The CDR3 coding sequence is TGTGCCAGCAGTCTTCTCGGGGGGGCCACCTACAATGAGCAGTTCTTC. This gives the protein CASSLLGGATYNEQFF.

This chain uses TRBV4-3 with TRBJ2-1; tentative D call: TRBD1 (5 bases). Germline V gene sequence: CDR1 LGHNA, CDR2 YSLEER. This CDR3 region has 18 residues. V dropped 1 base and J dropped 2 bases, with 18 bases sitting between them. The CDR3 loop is CASSQGSYAGIPYNEQFF. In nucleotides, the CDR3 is TGCGCCAGCAGCCAAGGTAGCTACGCAGGGATCCCCTACAATGAGCAGTTCTTC.

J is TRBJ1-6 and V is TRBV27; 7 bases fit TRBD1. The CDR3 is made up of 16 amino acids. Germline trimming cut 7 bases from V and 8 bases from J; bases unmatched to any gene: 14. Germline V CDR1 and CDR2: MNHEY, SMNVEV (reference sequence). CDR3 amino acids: CASTRTGLGGDSPLHF. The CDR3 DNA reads TGTGCCAGCACCAGGACAGGTTTAGGGGGCGATTCACCCCTCCACTTT.

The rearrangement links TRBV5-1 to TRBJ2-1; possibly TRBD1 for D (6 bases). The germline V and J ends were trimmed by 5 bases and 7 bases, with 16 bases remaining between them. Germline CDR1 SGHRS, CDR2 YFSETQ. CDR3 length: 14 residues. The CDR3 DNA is TGCGCCAGCAGAACGGGACAAGGGGGTAATGAGCAGTTCTTC. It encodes CASRTGQGGNEQFF.

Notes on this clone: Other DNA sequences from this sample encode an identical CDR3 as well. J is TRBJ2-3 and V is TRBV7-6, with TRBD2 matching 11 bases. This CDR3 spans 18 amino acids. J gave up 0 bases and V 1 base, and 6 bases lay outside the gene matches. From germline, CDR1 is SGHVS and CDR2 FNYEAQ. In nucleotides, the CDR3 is TGTGCCAGCAGCTTAGGGCTAGCGGGGGGCGCGAGCACAGATACGCAGTATTTT. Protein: CASSLGLAGGASTDTQYF.

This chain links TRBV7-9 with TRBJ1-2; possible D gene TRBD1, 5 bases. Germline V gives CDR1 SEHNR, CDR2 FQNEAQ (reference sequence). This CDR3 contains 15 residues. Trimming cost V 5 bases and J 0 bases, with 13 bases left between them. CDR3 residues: CASSRGGSPNYGYTF. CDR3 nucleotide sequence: TGTGCCAGCAGCCGCGGGGGGAGTCCTAACTATGGCTACACCTTC. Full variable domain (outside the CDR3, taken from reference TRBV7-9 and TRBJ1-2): DTGVSQNPRHKITKRGQNVTFRCDPISEHNRLYWYRQTLGQGPEFLTYFQNEAQLEKSRLLSDRFSAERPKGSFSTLEIQRTEQGDSAMYLCASSRGGSPNYGYTFGSGTRLTVV.

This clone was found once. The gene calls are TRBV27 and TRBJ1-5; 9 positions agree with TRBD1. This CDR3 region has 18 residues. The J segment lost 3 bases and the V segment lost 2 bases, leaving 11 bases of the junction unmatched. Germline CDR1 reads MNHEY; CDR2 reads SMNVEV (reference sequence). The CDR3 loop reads CASSLGGRDRDFNQPQHF. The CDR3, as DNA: TGTGCCAGCAGTTTAGGAGGCCGGGACAGGGACTTCAATCAGCCCCAGCATTTT.

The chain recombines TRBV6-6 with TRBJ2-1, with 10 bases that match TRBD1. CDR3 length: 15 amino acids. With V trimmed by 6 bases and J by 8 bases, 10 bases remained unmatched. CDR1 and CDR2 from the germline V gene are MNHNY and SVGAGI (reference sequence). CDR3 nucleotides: TGTGCCAGCAGACGCCGGGACAGGGGTGAGGATGAGCAGTTCTTC. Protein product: CASRRRDRGEDEQFF.

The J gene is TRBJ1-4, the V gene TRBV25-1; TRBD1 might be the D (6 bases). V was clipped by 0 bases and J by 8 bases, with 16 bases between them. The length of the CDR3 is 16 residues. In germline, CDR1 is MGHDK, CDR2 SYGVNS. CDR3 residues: CASSEYGGRGDEKLFF. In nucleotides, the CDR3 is TGTGCCAGCAGTGAATATGGGGGCAGGGGAGACGAAAAACTGTTTTTT.